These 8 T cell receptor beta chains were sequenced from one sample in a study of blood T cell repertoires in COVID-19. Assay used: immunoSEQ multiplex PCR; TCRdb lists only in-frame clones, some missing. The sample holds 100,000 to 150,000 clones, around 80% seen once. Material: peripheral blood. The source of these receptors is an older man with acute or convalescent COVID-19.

The CDR3 region has the DNA TGTGCCAGCAGAGGGACAGTCTCCTACGAGCAGTACTTC. This translates into CASRGTVSYEQYF. The chain recombines TRBV5-8 with TRBJ2-7; 7 nucleotides line up with TRBD1. The CDR3 has 13 amino acids. CDR1 SGHTS and CDR2 YDEGEE come from the germline V gene. V shed 5 bases, J shed 0 bases, and the junction held 2 bases outside the gene matches.

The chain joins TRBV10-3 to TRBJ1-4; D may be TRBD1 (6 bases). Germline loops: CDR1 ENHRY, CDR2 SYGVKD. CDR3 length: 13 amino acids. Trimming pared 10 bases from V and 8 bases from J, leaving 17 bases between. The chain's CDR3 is CASRGRLGEKLFF. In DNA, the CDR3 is TGTGCCAGCAGGGGCCGGCTTGGGGAAAAACTGTTTTTT.

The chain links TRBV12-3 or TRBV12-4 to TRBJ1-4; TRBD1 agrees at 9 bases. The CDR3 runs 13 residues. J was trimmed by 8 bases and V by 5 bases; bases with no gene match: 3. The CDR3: CASSRQGGEKLFF. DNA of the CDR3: TGTGCCAGCAGTCGACAGGGGGGCGAAAAACTGTTTTTT.

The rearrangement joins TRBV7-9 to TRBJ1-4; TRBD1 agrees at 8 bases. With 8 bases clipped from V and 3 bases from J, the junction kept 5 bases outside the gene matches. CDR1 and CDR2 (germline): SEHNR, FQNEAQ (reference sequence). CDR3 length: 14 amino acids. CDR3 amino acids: CASASGGSNEKLFF. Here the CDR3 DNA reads TGTGCCAGCGCATCAGGGGGCTCTAATGAAAAACTGTTTTTT.

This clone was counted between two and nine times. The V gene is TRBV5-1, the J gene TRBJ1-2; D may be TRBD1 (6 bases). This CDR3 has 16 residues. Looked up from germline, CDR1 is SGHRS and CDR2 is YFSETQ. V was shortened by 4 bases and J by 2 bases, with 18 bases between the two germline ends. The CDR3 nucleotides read TGCGCCAGCAGCCCCCATGACGAGGGGGGGAACTATGGCTACACCTTC. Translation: CASSPHDEGGNYGYTF.

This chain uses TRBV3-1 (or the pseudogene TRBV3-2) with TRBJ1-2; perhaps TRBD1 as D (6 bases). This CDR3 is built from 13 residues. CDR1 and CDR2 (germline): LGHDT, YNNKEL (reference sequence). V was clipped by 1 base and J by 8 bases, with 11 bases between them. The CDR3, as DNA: TGTGCCAGCAGCCAAGGCCAGGGGCAAGGCTACACCTTC. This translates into CASSQGQGQGYTF.

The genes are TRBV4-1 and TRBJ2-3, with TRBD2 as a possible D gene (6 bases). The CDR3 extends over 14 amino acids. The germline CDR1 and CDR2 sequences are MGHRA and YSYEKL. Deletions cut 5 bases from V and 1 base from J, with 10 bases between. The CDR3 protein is CASSTGLGTDTQYF. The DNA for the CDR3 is TGCGCCAGCAGCACGGGACTCGGCACAGATACGCAGTATTTT.

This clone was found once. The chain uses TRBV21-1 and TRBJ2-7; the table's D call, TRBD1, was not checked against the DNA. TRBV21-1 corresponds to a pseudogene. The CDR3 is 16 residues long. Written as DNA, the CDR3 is TGTGCCAGCAGCCCGGAAGAGGACAGGCGTTCCTACGAGCAGTACTTC. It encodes CASSPEEDRRSYEQYF.